This record looks at one T cell receptor (beta chain) sequence and its context. No antigen is known for it. The record originates from a study of shared clonotypes between healthy human individuals. Overall study findings and caveats: Only blood samples were collected, and tissue repertoires likely differ. Naive subsets generally exceeded memory subsets in estimated richness. Clonotype sharing across four donors was observed for 4% to 5.5% of naive CD4 clonotypes.

The germline V gene encodes CDR1 SEHNR and CDR2 FQNEAQ (reference sequence). This CDR3 comprises 12 residues. Trimming shortened V by 5 bases and J by 4 bases, and 8 bases separated the two germline ends. The assay was run at deep level. Sequencing was performed with immunoSEQ multiplex PCR; in TCRdb, only in-frame clones are kept and a portion is missing. Seen here are about 1.1 million clones, approximately 78% observed once, and the top ten hold roughly 0.55%. Sequencing was performed on memory CD4+ T cells from PBMCs. Subset here: CD45RA-negative fraction. The TCR comes from a man aged 18 to 30 in good health. Some clones in this sample may be carry-over from other donors' samples. The chain has TRBV7-9 and TRBJ1-1, with unresolved D. The CDR3 region has the DNA TGTGCCAGCAGCAGAGTGGCCACTGAAGCTTTCTTT. Its translation is CASSRVATEAFF.